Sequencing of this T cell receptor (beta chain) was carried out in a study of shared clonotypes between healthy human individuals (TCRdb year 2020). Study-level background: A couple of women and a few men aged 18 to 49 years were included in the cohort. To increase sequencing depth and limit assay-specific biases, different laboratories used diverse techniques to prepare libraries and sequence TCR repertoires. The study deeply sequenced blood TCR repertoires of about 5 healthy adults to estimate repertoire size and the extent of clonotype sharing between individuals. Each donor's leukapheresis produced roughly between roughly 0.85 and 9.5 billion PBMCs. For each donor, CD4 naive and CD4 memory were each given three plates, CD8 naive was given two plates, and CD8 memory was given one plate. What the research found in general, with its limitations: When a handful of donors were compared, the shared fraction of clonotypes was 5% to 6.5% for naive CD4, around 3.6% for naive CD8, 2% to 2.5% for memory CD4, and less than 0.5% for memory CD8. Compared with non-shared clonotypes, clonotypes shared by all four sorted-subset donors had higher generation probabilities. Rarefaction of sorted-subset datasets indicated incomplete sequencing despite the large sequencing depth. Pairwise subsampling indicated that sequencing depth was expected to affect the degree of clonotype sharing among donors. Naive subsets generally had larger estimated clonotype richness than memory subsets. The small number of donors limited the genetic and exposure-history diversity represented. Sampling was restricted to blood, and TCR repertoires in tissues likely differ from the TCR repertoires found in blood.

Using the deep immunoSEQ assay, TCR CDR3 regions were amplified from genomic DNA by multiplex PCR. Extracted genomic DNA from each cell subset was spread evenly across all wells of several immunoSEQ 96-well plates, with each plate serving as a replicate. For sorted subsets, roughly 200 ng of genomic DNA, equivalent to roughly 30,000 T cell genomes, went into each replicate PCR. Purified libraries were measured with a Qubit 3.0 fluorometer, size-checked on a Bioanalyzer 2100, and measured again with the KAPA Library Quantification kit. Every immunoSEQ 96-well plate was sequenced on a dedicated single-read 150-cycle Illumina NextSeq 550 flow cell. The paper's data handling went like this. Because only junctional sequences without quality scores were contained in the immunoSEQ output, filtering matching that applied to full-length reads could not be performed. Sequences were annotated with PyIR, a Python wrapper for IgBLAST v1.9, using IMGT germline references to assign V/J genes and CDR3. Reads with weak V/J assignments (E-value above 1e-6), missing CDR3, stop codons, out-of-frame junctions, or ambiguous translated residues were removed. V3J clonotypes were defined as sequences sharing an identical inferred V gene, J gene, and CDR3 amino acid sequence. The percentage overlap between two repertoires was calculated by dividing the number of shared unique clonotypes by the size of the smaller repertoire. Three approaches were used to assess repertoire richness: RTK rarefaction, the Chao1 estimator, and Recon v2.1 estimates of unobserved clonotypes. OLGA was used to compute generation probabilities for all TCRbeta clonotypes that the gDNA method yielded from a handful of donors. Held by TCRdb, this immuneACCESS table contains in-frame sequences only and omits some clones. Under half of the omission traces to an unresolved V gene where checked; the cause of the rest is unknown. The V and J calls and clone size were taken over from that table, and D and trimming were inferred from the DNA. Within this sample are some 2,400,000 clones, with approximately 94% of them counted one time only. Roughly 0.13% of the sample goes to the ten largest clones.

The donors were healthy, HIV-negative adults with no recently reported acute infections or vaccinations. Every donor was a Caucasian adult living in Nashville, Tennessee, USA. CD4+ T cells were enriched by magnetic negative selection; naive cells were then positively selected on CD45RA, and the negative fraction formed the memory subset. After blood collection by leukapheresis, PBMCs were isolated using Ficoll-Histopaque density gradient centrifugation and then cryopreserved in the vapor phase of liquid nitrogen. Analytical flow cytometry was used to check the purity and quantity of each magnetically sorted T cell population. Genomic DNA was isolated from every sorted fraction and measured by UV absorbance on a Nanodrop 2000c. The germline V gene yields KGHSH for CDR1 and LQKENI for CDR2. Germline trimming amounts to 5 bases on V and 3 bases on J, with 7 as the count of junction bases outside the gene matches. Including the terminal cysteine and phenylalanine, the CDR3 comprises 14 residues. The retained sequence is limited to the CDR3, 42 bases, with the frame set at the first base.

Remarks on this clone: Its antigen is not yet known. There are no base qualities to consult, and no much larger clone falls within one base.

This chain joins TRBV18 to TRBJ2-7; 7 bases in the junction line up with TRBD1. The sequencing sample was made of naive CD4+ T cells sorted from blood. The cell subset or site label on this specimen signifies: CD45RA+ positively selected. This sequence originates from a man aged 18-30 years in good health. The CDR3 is CASSYDRANYEQYF. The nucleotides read TGTGCCAGCTCATACGACAGGGCGAACTACGAGCAGTACTTC.